Sequencing of this T cell receptor (beta chain) was carried out in a study of Ad26.COV2.S vaccination and SARS-CoV-2 variants. On the study more broadly: Donor was assigned to the Ad26.COV2.S arm of trial COV1001. Ad26.COV2.S, an intramuscular injection, was given once or twice 56 days apart.

Using immunoSEQ multiplex PCR, the repertoire was profiled, and TCRdb retains in-frame clones only, with some absent. The sample consists of 350,000 to 400,000 clones, roughly nine tenths of them appearing once. CDR1 SNHLY and CDR2 FYNNEI come from the germline V gene. This CDR3 is 15 amino acids long. With 4 bases removed from V and 3 bases from J, the gap between germline ends came to 12 bases. Specified treatment: some 19 received Ad26.COV2.S at low or high dose, single or two shots; five or six received placebo; per-sample allocation not given. Day 63 after the first injection of vaccine or placebo was the sampling time.

The specimen was peripheral blood, collected in a trial of Ad26.COV2.S vaccine versus placebo. The clonotype originates from a person aged 18-65 years who received the Ad26.COV2.S COVID-19 vaccine or a placebo. V gene TRBV2 combines with J gene TRBJ2-2, with D possibly TRBD2 on 6 matching bases. As DNA, the CDR3 is TGTGCCAGCAGTGGTCTCGAGCGGGACACCGGGGAGCTGTTTTTT. It specifies CASSGLERDTGELFF.